One and the same sample provided the 9 T cell receptor beta chains below, sequenced in a study of blood T cell repertoires in COVID-19. Method: immunoSEQ multiplex PCR; TCRdb's copy keeps in-frame clones and lacks some. The table records some 66,000 clones, 86% of them present only once. The sequenced material came from peripheral blood. All receptors come from a man between 45 and 60 years old with active COVID-19.

Only one count was recorded for this clone. The chain combines TRBV28 with TRBJ2-7, with D maybe TRBD1 (5 bases). Germline V gene sequence: CDR1 MDHEN, CDR2 SYDVKM. V dropped 8 bases and J dropped 4 bases, with 6 bases sitting between them. CDR3 size: 10 residues. The CDR3 DNA reads TGTGCCAGCGGGGCTTACGAGCAGTACTTC. It specifies CASGAYEQYF.

This clone was found a few times. The chain uses TRBV19 and TRBJ1-2, with D uncertain. V was pared by 7 bases and J by 4 bases, with 13 bases between. The CDR3 covers 13 residues. Germline V gene sequence: CDR1 LNHDA, CDR2 SQIVND (reference sequence). The CDR3 here is CASTPSGFYGYTF. DNA of the CDR3: TGTGCCAGTACCCCCTCAGGATTCTATGGCTACACCTTC.

The V call is TRBV11-2, the J call TRBJ1-2; D is ambiguous. Germline CDR1 is SGHAT and CDR2 is FQNNGV. V lost 2 bases and J 4 bases, leaving 14 bases between the germline ends. This CDR3 is built from 15 residues. The CDR3 nucleotides read TGTGCCAGCAGCTTATCGGGTAAAACGACCTATGGCTACACCTTC. Protein sequence: CASSLSGKTTYGYTF. The full variable domain, with the rest looked up from reference TRBV11-2 and TRBJ1-2, is EAGVAQSPRYKIIEKRQSVAFWCNPISGHATLYWYQQILGQGPKLLIQFQNNGVVDDSQLPKDRFSAERLKGVDSTLKIQPAKLEDSAVYLCASSLSGKTTYGYTFGSGTRLTVV.

The chain carries TRBV4-1 and TRBJ2-7; tentatively, D is TRBD1 (6 bases). V shed 0 bases and J shed 6 bases, with 18 bases lying between them. The CDR3 length is 16 residues. Germline CDR1 is MGHRA and CDR2 is YSYEKL. The CDR3 DNA reads as TGCGCCAGCAGCCAAGATGCGACAGGCCGCCAAGTCGAGCAGTACTTC. Translating it yields CASSQDATGRQVEQYF.

The chain combines TRBV5-1 with TRBJ1-6; 9 nucleotides line up with TRBD1. This CDR3 has 17 residues. V was clipped by 5 bases and J by 2 bases; unmatched bases: 8. Per the germline V gene, CDR1 is SGHRS and CDR2 is YFSETQ. The CDR3 sequence: CASRTGTGYAYNSPLHF. DNA for the CDR3: TGCGCCAGCAGAACCGGGACAGGGTACGCCTATAATTCACCCCTCCACTTT.

This clone was observed a handful of times. The chain carries TRBV19 and TRBJ1-4; the match to TRBD1 covers 9 bases. There are 16 residues in the CDR3. Germline V gene sequence: CDR1 LNHDA, CDR2 SQIVND (reference sequence). V dropped 1 base and J dropped 8; count of bases not matched to a gene: 8. The CDR3 DNA reads as TGTGCCAGTAGTATAGTTACAGGGGGCGCAGCCGAAAAACTGTTTTTT. It translates to CASSIVTGGAAEKLFF.

This chain uses TRBV6-6 with TRBJ2-7, with D perhaps TRBD2 (5 bases). Germline assignment: CDR1 MNHNY and CDR2 SVGAGI (reference sequence). V lost 7 bases and J lost 3, with 19 bases in between. CDR3 size: 15 residues. Here the CDR3 DNA reads TGTGCCAGCACAAATATGGCGGGCACCTTCTACGAGCAGTACTTC. Translated: CASTNMAGTFYEQYF.

There are a few counts of this clone. The chain links TRBV2 to TRBJ2-7, with TRBD1 identical over 7 bases. Germline values: CDR1 SNHLY, CDR2 FYNNEI. This CDR3 has 15 amino acids. Trimming removed 5 bases from V and 5 bases from J; junction bases left unmatched: 12. The CDR3 reads CASSQATGVWNEQYF. As DNA, the CDR3 is TGTGCCAGCAGTCAGGCAACAGGGGTGTGGAACGAGCAGTACTTC.

This chain connects TRBV7-7 to TRBJ2-5; 11 nucleotides match TRBD2. V lost 5 bases and J lost 1; bases outside the gene matches: 6. Germline V gene data show CDR1 as SSHAT and CDR2 as FNYEAQ (reference sequence). The CDR3 has 16 amino acids. CDR3 sequence: CASSPGLAGGQETQYF. The CDR3 bases are TGTGCCAGCAGCCCTGGGCTAGCGGGAGGCCAAGAGACCCAGTACTTC.